What follows is one T cell receptor (beta chain) and its context. As yet, its antigen is unknown. The CDR3 covers 17 residues. V lost 5 bases, J lost 7 bases, and 22 bases lay in between. Germline assignment: CDR1 SGHDT and CDR2 YYEEEE. This sample was included in a study of CD8 T cells in ankylosing spondylitis. TCRdb reanalysed the 5' RACE reads using MiXCR and keeps one entry per CDR3 protein. The table lists around 91,000 distinct CDR3 sequences, approximately 9.6% of them singletons. Broader study findings: Characteristic, it appeared, of ankylosing spondylitis blood was a TCR beta motif of about eight highly homologous variants.

This sequence joins TRBV5-6 and TRBJ1-6, with unresolved D. Input material: blood, either unsorted or a sorted T cell fraction (not recorded which). This receptor was identified in a male donor with ankylosing spondylitis. This CDR3 is CASRDLVGKTPNSPLHF. DNA of the CDR3: TGTGCCAGCAGGGATCTGGTGGGTAAGACACCAAATTCACCCCTCCACTTT.